The TCR beta chain described here comes from a study of blood T cell repertoires in COVID-19. Study-wide context: The cDNA or gDNA used as material had been derived from T cells, B-cell-depleted T cells, or PBMCs.

Profiling relied on immunoSEQ multiplex PCR, and the TCRdb table lists in-frame clones only, not all of them. The sample contains 200,000 to 250,000 clones, roughly 85% of which appear only once. The V gene end was trimmed by 2 bases and the J gene end by 1 base; junction bases not matched to a gene: 2. Germline V lookup: CDR1 SNHLY, CDR2 FYNNEI. The CDR3 contains 14 residues. This TCR came from a woman aged 50 to 65 who had been exposed to COVID-19. The sequencing sample was made of PBMCs or T cells enriched from blood (not recorded which). The chain uses TRBV2 and TRBJ2-7, with 7 nucleotides matching TRBD2. The CDR3 coding sequence is TGTGCCAGCAGTGAAACTAGCGTTTCCTACGAGCAGTACTTC. It yields the protein CASSETSVSYEQYF.